The following is a TCR beta chain sequence with its context. Trimming shortened V by 2 bases and J by 6 bases, and 19 bases separated the two germline ends. This CDR3 region has 17 residues. Germline CDR1 SNHLY, CDR2 FYNNEI. The data were taken from a study of glioma-infiltrating T cells after dendritic cell vaccination. For the study at large: Dendritic cells derived from monocytes and pulsed with autologous tumor lysate formed the vaccine.

Assay: immunoSEQ multiplex PCR; the TCRdb copy retains only in-frame clones and omits some. The table records about 110,000 clones, roughly 89% of them present only once. The time point was: after dendritic cell vaccination, including at tumor progression/relapse. Fresh-frozen tumor tissue and more than two years of survival data were available for all. The sample in question was blood, obtained after dendritic cell vaccination. This rearrangement joins TRBV2 to TRBJ2-2; a weak D match, TRBD2 (6 bases). The TCR comes from a human donor with glioblastoma. In DNA form, the CDR3 reads TGTGCCAGCAGTGAAAGTAGCGGAGGGAATGGACCCGGGGAGCTGTTTTTT. Amino acids: CASSESSGGNGPGELFF. Complete variable domain (other parts from reference TRBV2 and TRBJ2-2): EPEVTQTPSHQVTQMGQEVILRCVPISNHLYFYWYRQILGQKVEFLVSFYNNEISEKSEIFDDQFSVERPDGSNFTLKIRSTKLEDSAMYFCASSESSGGNGPGELFFGEGSRLTVL.